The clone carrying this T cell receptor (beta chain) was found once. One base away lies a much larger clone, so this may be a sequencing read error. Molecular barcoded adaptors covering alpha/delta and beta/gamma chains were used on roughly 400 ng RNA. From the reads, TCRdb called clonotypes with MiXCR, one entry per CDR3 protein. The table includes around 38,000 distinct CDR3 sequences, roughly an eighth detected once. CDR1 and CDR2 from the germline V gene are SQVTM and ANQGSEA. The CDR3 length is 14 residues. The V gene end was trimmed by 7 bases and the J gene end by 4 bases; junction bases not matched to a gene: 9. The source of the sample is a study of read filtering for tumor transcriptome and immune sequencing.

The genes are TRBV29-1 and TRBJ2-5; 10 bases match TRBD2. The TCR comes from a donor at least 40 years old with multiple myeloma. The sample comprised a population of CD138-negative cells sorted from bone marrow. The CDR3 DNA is TGCAGCGCTGGGGCTAGCGGGAGTTCAGAGACCCAGTACTTC. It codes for CSAGASGSSETQYF.